This TCR beta chain came from a study of T cells expressing NK-cell markers. After re-calling the 5' RACE reads, TCRdb lists one entry per CDR3 protein, DNA absent. The sample features 400,000 or so distinct CDR3 sequences, with around 11% in its top ten. CDR3 length equals 18 residues. The germline CDR1 and CDR2 sequences are SGDLS and YYNGEE. This sequence originates from a woman in her 50s in good health. Material for sequencing was blood T cells: a sorted CD56 or NKG2C T cell subset, CD4+ or CD8+ T cells, or bulk PBMC T cells (not recorded which). This chain joins TRBV9 and TRBJ2-2; TCRdb lists TRBD2, though no DNA is available to test this call. CDR3 protein: CASSVASGAGGPTGELFF.